These 24 T cell receptor beta chains share one sample of origin, sequenced in a study of blood T cell repertoires in COVID-19. Libraries were prepared by immunoSEQ multiplex PCR; TCRdb keeps only in-frame clonotypes and omits some of them. The data contain hundreds of thousands of clones, 80% to 90% of them seen just once; the ten biggest clones take up under 15%. Material: peripheral blood. Every receptor here comes from a woman aged 70-85 years with COVID-19, enrolled during active disease.

The rearrangement links TRBV27 to TRBJ2-2; 9 bases line up with TRBD2. The CDR3 has 16 residues. Per the germline V gene, CDR1 is MNHEY and CDR2 is SMNVEV (reference sequence). The V gene end was trimmed by 5 bases and the J gene end by 4 bases; junction bases not matched to a gene: 8. CDR3 loop: CASSPLAGARTGELFF. The CDR3 coding sequence is TGTGCCAGCAGTCCTTTAGCGGGGGCCCGCACCGGGGAGCTGTTTTTT.

V is TRBV9 and J is TRBJ2-7; D may be TRBD1 (6 bases). CDR1 and CDR2 (germline): SGDLS, YYNGEE. The ends were cut back, 0 bases at V and 1 base at J, with 11 bases in the middle. The CDR3 runs 15 residues. The CDR3 loop reads CASSVVGDKSYEQYF. In nucleotides, the CDR3 is TGTGCCAGCAGCGTAGTGGGGGACAAATCCTACGAGCAGTACTTC.

V usage is TRBV30 and J usage is TRBJ2-7; TRBD2 matches at 7 bases. There are 15 residues in the CDR3. The V gene's germline CDR1 is GTSNPN and CDR2 SVGIG (reference sequence). With 2 bases clipped from V and 0 bases from J, the junction kept 7 bases outside the gene matches. The chain's CDR3 is CAWSWSGGGSYEQYF. CDR3 DNA: TGTGCCTGGAGTTGGTCGGGCGGGGGCTCCTACGAGCAGTACTTC.

V is TRBV9 and J is TRBJ1-2; 10 nucleotides agree with TRBD1. The CDR3 consists of 16 residues. The germline V gene has CDR1 SGDLS and CDR2 YYNGEE. Unmatched junction bases numbered 8, after V lost 3 bases and J lost 3 bases. The CDR3 loop reads CASSADSGQGYYGYTF. CDR3 bases: TGTGCCAGCAGCGCTGACTCGGGACAGGGGTACTATGGCTACACCTTC.

This clone has a single count. V usage is TRBV7-2 and J usage is TRBJ1-6; D perhaps matches TRBD1 (5 bases). The V gene lost 3 bases and the J gene lost 9 bases, with 15 bases spanning the gap. Germline assignment: CDR1 SGHTA and CDR2 FQGNSA. CDR3 size: 15 residues. The CDR3, as DNA: TGTGCCAGCAGCTTTTCCCGACAGATGGGTTCACCCCTCCACTTT. Its protein product is CASSFSRQMGSPLHF.

V is TRBV4-3 and J is TRBJ1-4; D is perhaps TRBD1 (6 bases). Germline CDR1 LGHNA, CDR2 YSLEER. V was cut by 0 bases and J by 1 base, with 18 bases left in between. This CDR3 is 19 amino acids long. The CDR3 spells CASSQDGGPGVITNEKLFF. As DNA, the CDR3 is TGCGCCAGCAGCCAAGATGGGGGCCCCGGGGTGATAACTAATGAAAAACTGTTTTTT.

V gene TRBV10-3 combines with J gene TRBJ2-7; possible D gene TRBD1, 6 bases. Per the germline V gene, CDR1 is ENHRY and CDR2 is SYGVKD. This CDR3 is 13 amino acids long. V was clipped by 6 bases and J by 2 bases, with 11 bases between them. The CDR3 region has the DNA TGTGCCATCAGCCTAACAGGGACCTACGAGCAGTACTTC. Protein: CAISLTGTYEQYF.

V gene TRBV28 combines with J gene TRBJ1-5; 11 nucleotides align to TRBD1. CDR1 and CDR2 from the germline V gene are MDHEN and SYDVKM. CDR3 length: 15 residues. The trim removed 5 bases at V and 4 bases at J, leaving 4 bases unmatched. In nucleotides, the CDR3 is TGTGCCAGCAGTCTCGGGACAGGGGGTAATCAGCCCCAGCATTTT. Amino acids: CASSLGTGGNQPQHF.

The rearrangement joins TRBV19 to TRBJ2-6; 9 bases match TRBD1. CDR3 length: 18 amino acids. V dropped 5 bases and J dropped 0; count of bases not matched to a gene: 8. In germline, CDR1 is LNHDA, CDR2 SQIVND (reference sequence). The CDR3 bases are TGTGCCAGTAGTTTAGCCGGGACAGGGCTCTCTGGGGCCAACGTCCTGACTTTC. Translation gives CASSLAGTGLSGANVLTF.

The chain is built from TRBV24-1 and TRBJ2-3, with 11 bases identical to TRBD1. CDR3 length: 15 amino acids. The V and J ends lost 3 bases and 4 bases, in that order; junction bases with no gene match: 2. CDR1 KGHDR and CDR2 SFDVKD come from the germline V gene. Here the CDR3 DNA reads TGTGCCACCAGTGATATGGGACAGGGGGCAGATACGCAGTATTTT. This encodes CATSDMGQGADTQYF.

This chain uses TRBV5-6 with TRBJ1-2; maybe TRBD1 (6 bases). The CDR3 has 13 amino acids. CDR1 and CDR2 (germline): SGHDT, YYEEEE. The V gene lost 3 bases and the J gene lost 6 bases, with 12 bases spanning the gap. CDR3 residues: CASSWGRGDGYTF. The DNA of the CDR3 is TGTGCCAGCAGCTGGGGCAGGGGCGATGGCTACACCTTC.

The genes are TRBV6-5 and TRBJ2-1, with TRBD2 identical over 7 bases. V lost 2 bases and J lost 5; bases outside the gene matches: 6. The CDR3 length is 15 residues. In germline, CDR1 is MNHEY, CDR2 SVGAGI. The CDR3 DNA reads TGTGCCAGCAGTTACGTCGGCGGGGGTGACAATGAGCAGTTCTTC. Protein sequence: CASSYVGGGDNEQFF.

This clone appeared a few times. V gene TRBV29-1 combines with J gene TRBJ1-2; maybe TRBD1 (5 bases). The germline V gene has CDR1 SQVTM and CDR2 ANQGSEA. The germline V and J ends were trimmed by 6 bases and 4 bases, with 15 bases remaining between them. The CDR3 has 13 residues. CDR3 amino acids: CSVPGGRVYGYTF. CDR3 sequence (DNA): TGCAGCGTCCCGGGGGGTCGGGTCTATGGCTACACCTTC.

This chain uses TRBV6-2 or TRBV6-3 with TRBJ1-1; tentative D call: TRBD1 (6 bases). V was clipped by 5 bases and J by 1 base, with 14 bases between them. In germline, CDR1 is MNHEY, CDR2 SVGEGT. The CDR3 extends over 15 amino acids. Here the CDR3 reads CASSPRQAANTEAFF. Here the CDR3 DNA reads TGTGCCAGCAGTCCGCGACAGGCCGCGAACACTGAAGCTTTCTTT.

The chain joins TRBV28 to TRBJ1-5; D not resolved. The CDR3 has 15 residues. In germline, CDR1 is MDHEN, CDR2 SYDVKM. Trimming removed 5 bases at V and 2 bases at J, with 13 bases between. The CDR3 DNA is TGTGCCAGCAGTGGGCCCGGGGTAGGCAATCAGCCCCAGCATTTT. Translation: CASSGPGVGNQPQHF.

V usage is TRBV9 and J usage is TRBJ1-2, with 7 nucleotides matching TRBD1. Per the germline V gene, CDR1 is SGDLS and CDR2 is YYNGEE. Trimming removed 3 bases from V and 2 bases from J; junction bases left unmatched: 4. The CDR3 length is 14 residues. The CDR3 nucleotides are TGTGCCAGCAGCGCCTCGGGACAGAACTATGGCTACACCTTC. Translating it yields CASSASGQNYGYTF.

V is TRBV27 and J is TRBJ1-1, with 7 bases lining up with TRBD1. This CDR3 spans 17 amino acids. CDR1 and CDR2 (germline): MNHEY, SMNVEV (reference sequence). Trimming at V came to 3 bases and at J to 0 bases, leaving 10 bases not matched to a gene. CDR3 nucleotides: TGTGCCAGCAGTTTCTCCAGACAGGGTAGAGTGAACACTGAAGCTTTCTTT. This encodes CASSFSRQGRVNTEAFF.

This sequence joins TRBV18 and TRBJ2-7; D possibly corresponds to TRBD1 (6 bases). Germline loops: CDR1 KGHSH, CDR2 LQKENI. V was pared by 2 bases and J by 1 base, with 12 bases between. CDR3 length: 15 amino acids. CDR3 in amino acids: CASSPSRGASYEQYF. CDR3 in DNA: TGTGCCAGCTCACCAAGCAGGGGTGCGTCCTACGAGCAGTACTTC.

This clone was detected a few times. DNA for the CDR3: TGTGCCAGTAGACTATCCCGAGGTTGGGGTTTCGGGACAGAGATCACAGATACGCAGTATTTT. As protein: CASRLSRGWGFGTEITDTQYF. V gene TRBV19 combines with J gene TRBJ2-3, with TRBD1 matching over 7 bases. Germline CDR1 and CDR2: LNHDA and SQIVND (reference sequence). V dropped 6 bases and J dropped 2; count of bases not matched to a gene: 26. CDR3 length: 21 amino acids.

In its sample, this clone was seen once. The chain joins TRBV5-5 to TRBJ2-2, with 9 bases matching TRBD1. V lost 4 bases, J lost 3 bases, and 10 bases stayed unmatched. The CDR3 is 17 amino acids. Germline V lookup: CDR1 SGHKS, CDR2 YYEKEE (reference sequence). CDR3 sequence: CASSPAGTGPYTGELFF. CDR3 in DNA: TGTGCCAGCAGCCCCGCCGGGACAGGGCCTTACACCGGGGAGCTGTTTTTT.

The chain has TRBV15 and TRBJ2-5; 8 bases align to TRBD1. The junction had 4 bases not matched to a gene; V was cut back by 2 bases and J by 2 bases. The CDR3 runs to 15 residues. Germline V gene data show CDR1 as LNHNV and CDR2 as YYDKDF (reference sequence). The CDR3 coding sequence is TGTGCCACCAGCAGAAAGGACAGGGTACAAGAGACCCAGTACTTC. It codes for CATSRKDRVQETQYF.

The chain combines TRBV27 with TRBJ2-5; no firm D call. CDR3 length: 15 amino acids. Germline V gene sequence: CDR1 MNHEY, CDR2 SMNVEV (reference sequence). The V end was cut by 5 bases, the J end by 1 base, with 14 bases between. CDR3 sequence reads: CASSHTTGAQETQYF. CDR3 in DNA: TGTGCCAGCAGTCATACCACCGGAGCCCAAGAGACCCAGTACTTC.

The chain recombines TRBV19 with TRBJ1-6; TRBD1 agrees at 7 bases. Germline V lookup: CDR1 LNHDA, CDR2 SQIVND (reference sequence). The V gene end was trimmed by 4 bases and the J gene end by 10 bases; junction bases not matched to a gene: 7. This CDR3 comprises 14 residues. The CDR3, as DNA: TGTGCCAGTAGTAACCGACAGGGTTGGTCACCCCTCCACTTT. This codes for CASSNRQGWSPLHF.

The chain recombines TRBV9 with TRBJ2-1, with 8 bases fitting TRBD2. This CDR3 spans 16 amino acids. The germline V gene encodes CDR1 SGDLS and CDR2 YYNGEE. After removal of 7 bases from V and 0 bases from J, the junction contained 9 bases not matched to a gene. DNA of the CDR3: TGTGCCAGCGGACTAGCCAGGACATCCTCCTACAATGAGCAGTTCTTC. Protein product: CASGLARTSSYNEQFF.